The 11 T cell receptor beta chains presented below share a single source sample, sequenced in a study of blood T cell repertoires in COVID-19. Clones were read by immunoSEQ multiplex PCR, and TCRdb kept only the in-frame ones, dropping some. The profile shows around 250,000 clones, 86% of them singletons. The source material was peripheral blood. These receptors originate from a man aged 18 to 35 with active or convalescent COVID-19.

This chain uses TRBV6-5 with TRBJ1-2, with D possibly TRBD1 on 6 matching bases. Trimming removed 0 bases from V and 9 bases from J, with 14 bases in between. Germline V gene sequence: CDR1 MNHEY, CDR2 SVGAGI. The CDR3 is made up of 14 amino acids. The chain's CDR3 is CASSYSGGGSRYTF. Here the CDR3 DNA reads TGTGCCAGCAGTTACTCAGGGGGGGGTAGTCGCTACACCTTC.

The CDR3 sequence is CASSLASGSYEQYF. CDR3 sequence (DNA): TGCGCCAGCAGCTTGGCTAGCGGGAGTTACGAGCAGTACTTC. V and J are TRBV5-1 and TRBJ2-7; 10 bases agree with TRBD2. The CDR3 is 14 amino acids. From germline, CDR1 is SGHRS and CDR2 YFSETQ. With 0 bases clipped from V and 4 bases from J, the junction kept 1 base outside the gene matches.

The chain couples TRBV3-1 (or the pseudogene TRBV3-2) to TRBJ2-7; D is uncertain. V was pared by 0 bases and J by 9 bases, with 9 bases between. The CDR3 spans 12 residues. In germline, CDR1 is LGHDT, CDR2 YNNKEL (reference sequence). In DNA, the CDR3 is TGTGCCAGCAGCCAAGATTTCGTGTTGCAGTACTTC. It yields the protein CASSQDFVLQYF.

This chain links TRBV11-3 with TRBJ1-2; D is unclear. Looked up from germline, CDR1 is SGHNT and CDR2 is YENEEA. V was shortened by 0 bases and J by 7 bases, with 9 bases between the two germline ends. This CDR3 has 13 residues. The CDR3 sequence: CASSLDRVAGYTF. CDR3 DNA: TGTGCCAGCAGCTTAGATCGAGTCGCTGGCTACACCTTC.

V and J are TRBV4-2 and TRBJ1-4; TRBD1 is a possible D gene (5 bases). Between the trimmed V and J ends, which lost 0 bases and 5 bases, there was a span of 13 bases. The germline gives CDR1 LGHNA, CDR2 YNFKEQ. The CDR3 sequence is 16 residues long. In nucleotides, the CDR3 is TGTGCCAGCAGCCAAGAATTGCAGGGCCTGAATGAAAAACTGTTTTTT. It is translated as CASSQELQGLNEKLFF.

CDR3 bases: TGTGCCAGCAGCCCTAGCGGAAACAATGAGCAGTTCTTC. The encoded protein is CASSPSGNNEQFF. The chain employs TRBV9 and TRBJ2-1; 7 positions agree with TRBD2. The CDR3 contains 13 residues. Trimming cost V 4 bases and J 5 bases; bases outside gene matches: 3. Germline values: CDR1 SGDLS, CDR2 YYNGEE.

The DNA for the CDR3 is TGTGCCAGCAGCCCCCTGGAGGAAACTGAAGCTTTCTTT. Protein sequence: CASSPLEETEAFF. The chain has TRBV14 and TRBJ1-1; no reliable D call. V was clipped by 4 bases and J by 5 bases, with 11 bases between them. CDR3 length: 13 amino acids. Germline CDR1 and CDR2: SGHDN and FVKESK.

V is TRBV29-1 and J is TRBJ2-5; 9 bases are shared with TRBD1. The CDR3 sequence is 14 residues long. Losses at the gene ends were 7 bases for V and 5 bases for J; bases not matched to a gene: 11. Germline V lookup: CDR1 SQVTM, CDR2 ANQGSEA. In nucleotides, the CDR3 is TGCAGCGCCCACAGGGGGCGGTCGGGGGAGACCCAGTACTTC. Protein sequence: CSAHRGRSGETQYF.

This chain connects TRBV6-5 to TRBJ2-2, with D possibly matching TRBD2 (7 bases). The CDR3 is 15 amino acids. Trimming cost V 8 bases and J 4 bases, with 17 bases left between them. Germline lookup yields CDR1 MNHEY and CDR2 SVGAGI. The CDR3 loop is CASRDRGAGTGELFF. CDR3 in DNA: TGTGCCAGCCGCGACCGGGGGGCCGGCACCGGGGAGCTGTTTTTT.

The chain links TRBV3-1 (or the pseudogene TRBV3-2) to TRBJ2-1, with 10 bases fitting TRBD2. The CDR3 spans 17 residues. After removal of 1 base from V and 6 bases from J, the junction contained 9 bases not matched to a gene. CDR1 and CDR2 from the germline V gene are LGHDT and YNNKEL (reference sequence). The CDR3 sequence is CASSQGPLAGGPNEQFF. CDR3 nucleotides: TGTGCCAGCAGCCAAGGCCCTTTAGCGGGGGGCCCCAATGAGCAGTTCTTC.

The V call is TRBV7-2, the J call TRBJ2-7; 10 nucleotides align to TRBD1. CDR1 is SGHTA, CDR2 FQGNSA, per germline. This CDR3 has 16 residues. V shed 2 bases and J 2 bases; nucleotides not matched to a gene: 6. CDR3: CASSLRQGAGTYEQYF. As DNA, the CDR3 is TGTGCCAGCAGCTTACGACAGGGGGCTGGAACCTACGAGCAGTACTTC.